Below, 8 T cell receptor beta chains from the same sample are listed, as sequenced in a study of CD8 T cells in ankylosing spondylitis. General observations from the study: Eight highly homologous variants made up a TCR beta motif, and this motif appeared characteristic of ankylosing spondylitis blood.

TCRdb re-analysed the 5' RACE reads in MiXCR, keeping a single row per CDR3 protein. The data hold roughly 300,000 distinct CDR3 sequences, with approximately 8.2% observed a single time. The antigens these receptors bind are not known. The specimen was blood, either unsorted or a sorted T cell fraction (not recorded which). The receptors shown here come from a male donor with ankylosing spondylitis.

The chain employs TRBV6-1 and TRBJ2-7; D might be TRBD2 (7 bases). This CDR3 spans 15 amino acids. Germline lookup yields CDR1 MNHNS and CDR2 SASEGT. Trimming stripped 2 bases from V and 3 bases from J, with 14 bases between. This CDR3 reads CASSEIGGLIYEQYF. For the CDR3, the DNA is TGTGCCAGCAGTGAAATCGGGGGGCTGATCTACGAGCAGTACTTC.

The chain carries TRBV12-3 or TRBV12-4 and TRBJ2-1; TRBD2 matches at 11 bases. V was pared by 2 bases and J by 5 bases, with 5 bases of the junction left unmatched. There are 16 residues in the CDR3. This CDR3 is CASSLYSGRADNEQFF. Written as DNA, the CDR3 is TGTGCCAGCAGTTTATATAGCGGGAGGGCCGACAATGAGCAGTTCTTC.

The sample holds a few counts of this clonotype. The J gene is TRBJ1-2, the V gene TRBV3-1; D call uncertain. The CDR3 runs 14 residues. V was trimmed by 4 bases and J by 2 bases, leaving 11 bases between them. Germline assignment: CDR1 LGHDT and CDR2 YNNKEL (reference sequence). CDR3 loop: CASSRPSRNYGYTF. The CDR3 DNA is TGTGCCAGCAGCCGCCCGTCCAGGAACTATGGCTACACCTTC.

This clonotype was seen many times. The chain combines TRBV5-1 with TRBJ2-1; D is ambiguous. The length of the CDR3 is 12 residues. CDR1 is SGHRS and CDR2 is YFSETQ in the germline V gene. Trimming took 0 bases from V and 10 from J, leaving 8 bases between them. CDR3 residues: CASSLGLREQFF. DNA of the CDR3: TGCGCCAGCAGCTTGGGGCTAAGGGAGCAGTTCTTC.

This clonotype was detected ten times or more. The chain carries TRBV5-1 and TRBJ2-2; 8 nucleotides match TRBD1. Germline loops: CDR1 SGHRS, CDR2 YFSETQ. The CDR3 is 16 residues long. V lost 2 bases to trimming and J lost 3 bases; unmatched junction nucleotides: 6. For the CDR3, the DNA is TGCGCCAGCAGCTTTACCGGGACAGGAGACACCGGGGAGCTGTTTTTT. This sequence encodes CASSFTGTGDTGELFF.

This clonotype occurred many times. The rearrangement links TRBV10-3 to TRBJ2-1, with D perhaps TRBD1 (5 bases). Germline V lookup: CDR1 ENHRY, CDR2 SYGVKD. V lost 0 bases and J 2 bases, leaving 14 bases between the germline ends. CDR3 length: 17 residues. CDR3 in amino acids: CAISESIQETAYNEQFF. The CDR3 nucleotides are TGTGCCATCAGTGAGTCAATTCAGGAGACAGCCTACAATGAGCAGTTCTTC.

This clonotype showed up many times. The chain employs TRBV20-1 and TRBJ2-7; the D gene is possibly TRBD1 (6 bases). CDR3 length equals 13 residues. The germline V and J ends were trimmed by 1 base and 3 bases, with 10 bases remaining between them. Germline V lookup: CDR1 DFQATT, CDR2 SNEGSKA (reference sequence). The CDR3 sequence: CSARGTANYEQYF. CDR3 DNA: TGCAGTGCTAGAGGGACAGCGAACTACGAGCAGTACTTC.

This clonotype has at least ten counts. The chain uses TRBV5-1 and TRBJ2-1; 9 nucleotides align to TRBD1. J was trimmed by 0 bases and V by 1 base; bases with no gene match: 8. The CDR3 length is 18 residues. Germline CDR1 reads SGHRS; CDR2 reads YFSETQ. In nucleotides, the CDR3 is TGCGCCAGCAGCTTGCCGCCGGGACAGGGAGCCTCCTACAATGAGCAGTTCTTC. Its protein product is CASSLPPGQGASYNEQFF.